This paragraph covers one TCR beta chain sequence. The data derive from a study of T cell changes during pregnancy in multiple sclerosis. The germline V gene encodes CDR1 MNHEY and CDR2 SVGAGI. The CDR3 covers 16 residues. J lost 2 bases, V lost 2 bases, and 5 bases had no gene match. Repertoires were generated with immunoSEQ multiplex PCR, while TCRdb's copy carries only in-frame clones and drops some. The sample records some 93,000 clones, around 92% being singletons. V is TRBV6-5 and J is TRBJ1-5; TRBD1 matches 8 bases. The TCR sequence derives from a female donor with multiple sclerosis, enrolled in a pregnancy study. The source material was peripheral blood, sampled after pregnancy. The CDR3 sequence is CASSYTGGRGNQPQHF. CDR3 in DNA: TGTGCCAGCAGTTACACAGGGGGTCGTGGCAATCAGCCCCAGCATTTT.